This TCR beta chain was sequenced during a study of OX40 agonist ivuxolimab in advanced cancers. Study overall: In this trial design, patients received ivuxolimab intravenously at 0.01 to 10 mg/kg every 2 weeks.

Study-wide points: Compared with others, partial responders at 0.1-3.0 mg/kg displayed clonal expansion among the lowest.

With regard to this clone: What it binds is not known.

Germline CDR1 SEHNR, CDR2 FQNEAQ (reference sequence). CDR3 length equals 15 residues. The germline V and J ends were trimmed by 4 bases and 7 bases, with 19 bases remaining between them. The protocol was immunoSEQ multiplex PCR, while the TCRdb copy is restricted to in-frame clones and leaves out a portion. Of tens of thousands of clones listed, 92% are singletons. This material consisted of CD4+ or CD8+ T cells sorted from blood, taken in a trial of the OX40 agonist ivuxolimab. The rearrangement joins TRBV7-9 to TRBJ1-1; tentative D call: TRBD1 (5 bases). This clonotype was obtained from an adult with an advanced solid tumor such as melanoma, head and neck, liver or kidney cancer. In nucleotides, the CDR3 is TGTGCCAGCAGCTCAGGGACGAAATCCATAGATGAAGCTTTCTTT. Residues: CASSSGTKSIDEAFF.